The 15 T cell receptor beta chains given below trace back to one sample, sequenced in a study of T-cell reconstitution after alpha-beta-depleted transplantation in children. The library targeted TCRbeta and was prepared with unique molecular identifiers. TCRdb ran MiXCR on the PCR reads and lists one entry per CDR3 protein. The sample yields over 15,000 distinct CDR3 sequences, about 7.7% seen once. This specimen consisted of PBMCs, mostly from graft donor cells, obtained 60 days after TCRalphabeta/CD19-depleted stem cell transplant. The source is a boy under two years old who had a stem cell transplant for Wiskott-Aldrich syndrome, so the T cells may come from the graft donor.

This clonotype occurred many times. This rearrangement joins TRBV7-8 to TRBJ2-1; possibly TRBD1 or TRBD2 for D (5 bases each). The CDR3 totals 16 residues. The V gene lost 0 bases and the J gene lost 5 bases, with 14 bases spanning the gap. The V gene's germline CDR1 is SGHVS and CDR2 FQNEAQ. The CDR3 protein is CASSLAVGRLNNEQFF. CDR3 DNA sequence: TGTGCCAGCAGCTTAGCGGTGGGACGGCTCAACAATGAGCAGTTCTTC.

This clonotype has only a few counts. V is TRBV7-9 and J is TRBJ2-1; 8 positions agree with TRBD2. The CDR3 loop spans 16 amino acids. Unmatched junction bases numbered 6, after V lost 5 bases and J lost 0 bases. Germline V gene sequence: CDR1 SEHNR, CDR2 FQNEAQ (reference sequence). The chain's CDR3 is CASSPLAGSSYNEQFF. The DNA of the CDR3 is TGTGCCAGCAGCCCCCTAGCGGGCAGCTCCTACAATGAGCAGTTCTTC.

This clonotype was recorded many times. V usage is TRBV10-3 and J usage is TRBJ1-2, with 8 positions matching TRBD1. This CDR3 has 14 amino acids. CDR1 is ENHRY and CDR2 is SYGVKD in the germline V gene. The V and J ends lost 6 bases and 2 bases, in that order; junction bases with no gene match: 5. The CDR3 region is CAIRPGQENYGYTF. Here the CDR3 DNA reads TGTGCCATCAGGCCGGGACAGGAGAACTATGGCTACACCTTC.

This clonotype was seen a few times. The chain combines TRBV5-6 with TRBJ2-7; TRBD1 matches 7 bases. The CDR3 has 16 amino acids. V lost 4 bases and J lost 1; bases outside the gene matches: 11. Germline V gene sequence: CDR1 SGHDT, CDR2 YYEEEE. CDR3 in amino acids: CASSQTGTAKSYEQYF. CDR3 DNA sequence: TGTGCCAGCAGCCAGACCGGGACAGCAAAATCCTACGAGCAGTACTTC.

As DNA, the CDR3 is TGCAGTGCTTCAAAGGACACTGAAGCTTTCTTT. Its protein product is CSASKDTEAFF. The V call is TRBV20-1, the J call TRBJ1-1; D not certain. The CDR3 has 11 residues. Germline V lookup: CDR1 DFQATT, CDR2 SNEGSKA (reference sequence). Trimming pared 5 bases from V and 3 bases from J, leaving 7 bases between.

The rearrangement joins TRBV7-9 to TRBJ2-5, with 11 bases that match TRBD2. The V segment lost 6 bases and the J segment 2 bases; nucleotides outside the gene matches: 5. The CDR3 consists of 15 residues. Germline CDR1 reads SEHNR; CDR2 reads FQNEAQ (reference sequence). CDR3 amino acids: CASRSTSGKQETQYF. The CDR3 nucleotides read TGTGCCAGCAGGTCGACTAGCGGGAAGCAAGAGACCCAGTACTTC. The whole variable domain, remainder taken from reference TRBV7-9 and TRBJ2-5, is DTGVSQNPRHKITKRGQNVTFRCDPISEHNRLYWYRQTLGQGPEFLTYFQNEAQLEKSRLLSDRFSAERPKGSFSTLEIQRTEQGDSAMYLCASRSTSGKQETQYFGPGTRLLVL.

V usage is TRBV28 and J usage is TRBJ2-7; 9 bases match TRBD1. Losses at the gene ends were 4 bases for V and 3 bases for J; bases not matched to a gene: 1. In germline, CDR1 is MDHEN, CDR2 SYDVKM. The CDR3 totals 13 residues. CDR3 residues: CASSWTGDYEQYF. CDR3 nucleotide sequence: TGTGCCAGCAGTTGGACAGGGGACTACGAGCAGTACTTC.

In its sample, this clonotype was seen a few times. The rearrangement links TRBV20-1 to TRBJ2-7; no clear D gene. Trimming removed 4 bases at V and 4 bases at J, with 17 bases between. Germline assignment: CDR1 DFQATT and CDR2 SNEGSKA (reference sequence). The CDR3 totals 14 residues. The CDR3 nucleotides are TGCAGTGCTAAATTGGAGACATTGCTATACGAGCAGTACTTC. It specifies CSAKLETLLYEQYF.

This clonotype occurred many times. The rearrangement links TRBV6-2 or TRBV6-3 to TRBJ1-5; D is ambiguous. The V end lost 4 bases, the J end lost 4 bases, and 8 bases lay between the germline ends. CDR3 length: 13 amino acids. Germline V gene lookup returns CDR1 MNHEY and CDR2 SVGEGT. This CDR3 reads CASSSWTNQPQHF. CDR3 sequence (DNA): TGTGCCAGCAGTTCATGGACTAATCAGCCCCAGCATTTT.

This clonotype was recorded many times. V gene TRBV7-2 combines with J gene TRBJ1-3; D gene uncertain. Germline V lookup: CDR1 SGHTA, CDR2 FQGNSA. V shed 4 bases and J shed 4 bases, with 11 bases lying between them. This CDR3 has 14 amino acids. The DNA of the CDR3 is TGTGCCAGCAGCTCACGAGGGTTCGGAAACACCATATATTTT. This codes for CASSSRGFGNTIYF.

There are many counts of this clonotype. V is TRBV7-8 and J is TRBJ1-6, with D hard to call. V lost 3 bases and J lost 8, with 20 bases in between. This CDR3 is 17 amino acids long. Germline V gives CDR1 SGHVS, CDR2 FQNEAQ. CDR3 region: CASSLAGYPRRHSPLHF. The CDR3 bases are TGTGCCAGCAGCTTGGCGGGATATCCCCGTCGCCATTCACCCCTCCACTTT.

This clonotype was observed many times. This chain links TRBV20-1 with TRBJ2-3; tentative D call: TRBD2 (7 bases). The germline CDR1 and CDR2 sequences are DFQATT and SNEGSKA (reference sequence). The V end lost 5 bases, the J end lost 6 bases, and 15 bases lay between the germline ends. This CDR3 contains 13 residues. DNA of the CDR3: TGCAGTGCTGTTGGGGGGGCGACGGATACGCAGTATTTT. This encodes CSAVGGATDTQYF.

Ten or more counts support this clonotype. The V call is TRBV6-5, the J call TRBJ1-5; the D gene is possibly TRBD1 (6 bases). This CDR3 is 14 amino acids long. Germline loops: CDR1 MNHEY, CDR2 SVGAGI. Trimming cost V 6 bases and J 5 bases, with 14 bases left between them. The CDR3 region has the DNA TGTGCCAGCAGCCGCCGGGGGGCGCATCAGCCCCAGCATTTT. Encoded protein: CASSRRGAHQPQHF.

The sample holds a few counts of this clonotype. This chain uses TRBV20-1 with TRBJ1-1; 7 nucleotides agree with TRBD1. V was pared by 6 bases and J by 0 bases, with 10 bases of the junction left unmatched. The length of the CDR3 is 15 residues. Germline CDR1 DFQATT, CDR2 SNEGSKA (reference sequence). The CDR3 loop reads CSAKDRYGMNTEAFF. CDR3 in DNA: TGCAGTGCCAAGGACAGGTATGGGATGAACACTGAAGCTTTCTTT.

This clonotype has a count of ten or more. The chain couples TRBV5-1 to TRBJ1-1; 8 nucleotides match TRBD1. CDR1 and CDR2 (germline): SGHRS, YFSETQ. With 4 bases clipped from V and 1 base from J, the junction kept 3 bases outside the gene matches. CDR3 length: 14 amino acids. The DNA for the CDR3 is TGCGCCAGCAGCGGAGGACAGGGGAACACTGAAGCTTTCTTT. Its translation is CASSGGQGNTEAFF. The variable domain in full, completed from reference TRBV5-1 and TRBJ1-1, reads KAGVTQTPRYLIKTRGQQVTLSCSPISGHRSVSWYQQTPGQGLQFLFEYFSETQRNKGNFPGRFSGRQFSNSRSEMNVSTLELGDSALYLCASSGGQGNTEAFFGQGTRLTVV.